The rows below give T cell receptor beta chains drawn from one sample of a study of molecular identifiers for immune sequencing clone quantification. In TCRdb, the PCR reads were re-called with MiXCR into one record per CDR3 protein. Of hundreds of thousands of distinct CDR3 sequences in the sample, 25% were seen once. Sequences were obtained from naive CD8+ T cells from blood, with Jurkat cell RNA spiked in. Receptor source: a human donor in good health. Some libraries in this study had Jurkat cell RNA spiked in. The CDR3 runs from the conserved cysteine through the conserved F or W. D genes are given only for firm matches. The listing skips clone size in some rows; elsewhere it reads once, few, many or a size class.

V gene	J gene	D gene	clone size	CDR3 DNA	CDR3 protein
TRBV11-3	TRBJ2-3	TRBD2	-	TGTGCCAGCAGCTTAGAAGCGGGAGGGGGCACAGATACGCAGTATTTT	CASSLEAGGGTDTQYF
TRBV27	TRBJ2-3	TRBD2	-	TGTGCCAGCAGTTTATTTTCAGCGGGGGGAATCACAGATACGCAGTATTTT	CASSLFSAGGITDTQYF
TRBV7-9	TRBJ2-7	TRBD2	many	TGTGCCAGCAGCCCCGGGTCGGCGGGGGTCACCTACGAGCAGTACTTC	CASSPGSAGVTYEQYF
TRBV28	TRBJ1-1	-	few	TGTGCCAGCAGTTTGGCTGAGGGCTCGAACACTGAAGCTTTCTTT	CASSLAEGSNTEAFF
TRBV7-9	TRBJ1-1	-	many	TGTGCCAGCAGCTTATATGACACTGAAGCTTTCTTT	CASSLYDTEAFF
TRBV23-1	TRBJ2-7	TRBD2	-	TGCGCCAGCAGTCCACTAGCGGGAGGCTTTATAAGCTCCTACGAGCAGTACTTC	CASSPLAGGFISSYEQYF
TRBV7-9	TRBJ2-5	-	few	TGTGCCAGCAGCTTAAACCACCTGTACCAAGAGACCCAGTACTTC	CASSLNHLYQETQYF
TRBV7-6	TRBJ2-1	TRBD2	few	TGTGCCAGCAGCCTTTTAGCGGGAGCGTACTACAATGAGCAGTTCTTC	CASSLLAGAYYNEQFF
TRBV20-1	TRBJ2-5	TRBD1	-	TGCAGTGCTAGGACAGGGTACCAAGAGACCCAGTACTTC	CSARTGYQETQYF
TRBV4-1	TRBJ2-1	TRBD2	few	TGCGCCAGCAGCCAGGGGACTAGCAGCTCCTACAATGAGCAGTTCTTC	CASSQGTSSSYNEQFF
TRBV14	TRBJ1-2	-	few	TGTGCCAGCAGCCACTCCGGGTCCAACTATGGCTACACCTTC	CASSHSGSNYGYTF
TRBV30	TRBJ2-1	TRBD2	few	TGTGCCTGGGAGGGGGCTAGCGGGAGGGCCAATGAGCAGTTCTTC	CAWEGASGRANEQFF
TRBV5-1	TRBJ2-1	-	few	TGCGCCAGCAGCTTGGTAGCCGCGAGAGGTCTCGATGAGCAGTTCTTC	CASSLVAARGLDEQFF
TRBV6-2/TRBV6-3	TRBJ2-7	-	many	TGTGCCATCCAGGGATTATCAGCCTACGAGCAGTACTTC	CAIQGLSAYEQYF
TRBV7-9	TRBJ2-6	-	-	TGTGCCAGCAGCTTCGTCCTAGCGATTGGGGCCAACGTCCTGACTTTC	CASSFVLAIGANVLTF
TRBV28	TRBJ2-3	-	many	TGTGCCAGCAGTTTAGATCAAGGACCAGATACGCAGTATTTT	CASSLDQGPDTQYF
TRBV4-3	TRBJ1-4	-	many	TGCGCCAGCAGCCAAGATCCGGGGGATAATGAAAAACTGTTTTTT	CASSQDPGDNEKLFF
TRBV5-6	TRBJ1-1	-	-	TGTGCCAGCAGCTTGGTGGCACCCCATGAAGCTTTCTTT	CASSLVAPHEAFF
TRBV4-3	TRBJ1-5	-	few	TGCGCCAGCAGCCAAGATCTCGACAGAAGTCAGCCCCAGCATTTT	CASSQDLDRSQPQHF
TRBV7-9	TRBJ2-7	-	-	TGTGCCAGCAGCTTTGTCAGGAGTGAGGCCCTGACCTACGAGCAGTACTTC	CASSFVRSEALTYEQYF
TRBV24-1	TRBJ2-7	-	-	TGTGCCATCAGCCCAACTCCAGAAAAACGCTACGAGCAGTACTTC	CAISPTPEKRYEQYF
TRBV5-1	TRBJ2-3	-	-	TGCGCCAGCAGCCGCAGTGGGGACCTAGATACGCAGTATTTT	CASSRSGDLDTQYF
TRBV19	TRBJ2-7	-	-	TGTGCCAGTAGTCCCTTGGCCATGGGTGAGCAGTACTTC	CASSPLAMGEQYF
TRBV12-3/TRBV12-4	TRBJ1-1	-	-	TGTGCCAGCAGTTTTGAAGTGGGAGCGCCCACTGAAGCTTTCTTT	CASSFEVGAPTEAFF
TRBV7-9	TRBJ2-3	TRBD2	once	TGTGCCAGCAGCCCCCGGGACAGGGACACTAGCGGGGGTCGAACAGATACGCAGTATTTT	CASSPRDRDTSGGRTDTQYF